These 14 T cell receptor beta chains came from one sample sequenced in a study of shared clonotypes between healthy human individuals. Sequencing was performed with immunoSEQ multiplex PCR; in TCRdb, only in-frame clones are kept and a portion is missing. The data contain approximately 500,000 clones, around 73% of them singletons. Sequenced: PBMCs. Every receptor here comes from a woman aged 40 to 50 in good health. Some clones in this sample may be carry-over from other donors' samples.

The V gene is TRBV2, the J gene TRBJ1-3; D not certain. V was trimmed by 5 bases and J by 7 bases, leaving 18 bases between them. Germline loops: CDR1 SNHLY, CDR2 FYNNEI. The CDR3 consists of 15 residues. Here the CDR3 reads CASSTPLDGRNTIYF. DNA of the CDR3: TGTGCCAGCAGTACCCCCTTGGATGGACGGAACACCATATATTTT.

This clone occurred a few times. V gene TRBV2 combines with J gene TRBJ1-2, with D unresolved. Deletions cut 5 bases from V and 3 bases from J, with 13 bases between. CDR3 length equals 14 residues. CDR1 SNHLY and CDR2 FYNNEI come from the germline V gene. The CDR3, as DNA: TGTGCCAGCAGTAGGGCTCGGATATACTATGGCTACACCTTC. This translates into CASSRARIYYGYTF.

This chain connects TRBV5-1 to TRBJ1-1; possible D gene TRBD1, 6 bases. This CDR3 has 15 amino acids. The germline gives CDR1 SGHRS, CDR2 YFSETQ. V lost 3 bases, J lost 1 base, and 13 bases lay in between. CDR3 in amino acids: CASSWGAVENTEAFF. The CDR3 DNA follows: TGCGCCAGCAGCTGGGGGGCAGTCGAGAACACTGAAGCTTTCTTT.

This sequence joins TRBV6-1 and TRBJ2-7; D assignment may be TRBD1 or TRBD2 (6 bases each). Germline CDR1 reads MNHNS; CDR2 reads SASEGT. There are 15 residues in the CDR3. V lost 7 bases and J 4 bases, leaving 20 bases between the germline ends. Here the CDR3 DNA reads TGTGCCAGCATGCAACCGGGACACGGAGGGTACGAGCAGTACTTC. Translating it yields CASMQPGHGGYEQYF.

This chain links TRBV10-3 with TRBJ2-5, with a possible D match to TRBD1 (6 bases). CDR3 size: 14 residues. Trimming left V 6 bases short and J 2 bases short, with 13 bases between. Per the germline V gene, CDR1 is ENHRY and CDR2 is SYGVKD. The CDR3 reads CAISTGQGQETQYF. CDR3 DNA sequence: TGTGCCATCAGCACGGGGCAGGGGCAAGAGACCCAGTACTTC.

The J gene is TRBJ2-7, the V gene TRBV5-4; D unresolved. Germline CDR1 and CDR2: SGHNT and YYREEE (reference sequence). The CDR3 loop spans 16 amino acids. V dropped 4 bases and J dropped 0 bases, with 17 bases sitting between them. Here the CDR3 DNA reads TGTGCCAGCAGCCCAGTCTCCCCTCATGGCTCCTACGAGCAGTACTTC. This gives the protein CASSPVSPHGSYEQYF.

The chain joins TRBV6-1 to TRBJ1-5, with D maybe TRBD1 (6 bases). Germline V lookup: CDR1 MNHNS, CDR2 SASEGT. This CDR3 is 15 amino acids long. V was shortened by 2 bases and J by 6 bases, with 14 bases between the two germline ends. CDR3 sequence: CASSESTGYGQPQHF. DNA of the CDR3: TGTGCCAGCAGTGAATCGACAGGTTACGGTCAGCCCCAGCATTTT.

The V call is TRBV2, the J call TRBJ2-7; no clear D. CDR3 length equals 12 residues. Deletions cut 6 bases from V and 6 bases from J, with 12 bases between. The germline V gene encodes CDR1 SNHLY and CDR2 FYNNEI. This chain's CDR3 is CASRQPAGEQYF. CDR3 DNA sequence: TGTGCCAGCAGGCAGCCAGCCGGCGAGCAGTACTTC. Using reference TRBV2 and TRBJ2-7 for the parts outside the CDR3, the full variable domain is EPEVTQTPSHQVTQMGQEVILRCVPISNHLYFYWYRQILGQKVEFLVSFYNNEISEKSEIFDDQFSVERPDGSNFTLKIRSTKLEDSAMYFCASRQPAGEQYFGPGTRLTVT.

In this sample, this clone turned up once. This chain connects TRBV14 to TRBJ2-2; 9 bases agree with TRBD2. The CDR3 is 15 residues long. Germline CDR1 and CDR2: SGHDN and FVKESK. V was clipped by 4 bases and J by 3 bases; unmatched bases: 3. This CDR3 reads CASSPGLAYTGELFF. CDR3 in DNA: TGTGCCAGCAGCCCCGGACTAGCGTACACCGGGGAGCTGTTTTTT.

The chain carries TRBV5-5 and TRBJ2-2, with D possibly matching TRBD1 (6 bases). Trimming stripped 4 bases from V and 3 bases from J, with 13 bases between. Germline CDR1 is SGHKS and CDR2 is YYEKEE (reference sequence). The length of the CDR3 is 15 residues. The CDR3 DNA follows: TGTGCCAGCAGCCCCACAGGGTTTGACACCGGGGAGCTGTTTTTT. Translation gives CASSPTGFDTGELFF.

The V call is TRBV6-6, the J call TRBJ1-4; 7 bases fit TRBD1. CDR3 size: 14 residues. Germline lookup yields CDR1 MNHNY and CDR2 SVGAGI (reference sequence). With V trimmed by 6 bases and J by 10 bases, 11 bases remained unmatched. CDR3 sequence (DNA): TGTGCCAGCAGGGAAGGGACAGCCTCGGGAAAACTGTTTTTT. Translated, it gives CASREGTASGKLFF.

For this clone: The sample carries other DNA sequences with the same CDR3. The chain carries TRBV7-9 and TRBJ1-1, with unresolved D. CDR3 size: 13 residues. Germline CDR1 reads SEHNR; CDR2 reads FQNEAQ (reference sequence). The germline V and J ends were trimmed by 3 bases and 1 base, with 6 bases remaining between them. The CDR3 bases are TGTGCCAGCAGCTTGGGATCGAACACTGAAGCTTTCTTT. Translation: CASSLGSNTEAFF.

As to this clone: A read error may produce the germline difference seen at one junction end. V and J are TRBV7-3 and TRBJ2-2; maybe TRBD2 (6 bases). The V gene's germline CDR1 is SGHTA and CDR2 FQGTGA. There are 15 residues in the CDR3. The DNA for the CDR3 is TGTGCCAGCAGCTCCATGGGAGGCGACACCGGGGAGCTGGTTTTT. Protein sequence: CASSSMGGDTGELVF.

This rearrangement joins TRBV7-2 to TRBJ2-3; D remains ambiguous. CDR1 SGHTA and CDR2 FQGNSA come from the germline V gene. There are 15 residues in the CDR3. Trimming removed 0 bases from V and 2 bases from J, with 9 bases in between. In nucleotides, the CDR3 is TGTGCCAGCAGCTTAGCTAGCAGATACACAGATACGCAGTATTTT. Translation: CASSLASRYTDTQYF.